What follows describes a single TCR beta chain. Germline CDR1 and CDR2: ENHRY and SYGVKD. The CDR3 runs to 15 residues. V lost 3 bases, J lost 6 bases, and 17 bases lay in between. This entry comes from a study of cytomegalovirus exposure and HLA in healthy donors. The study ran its PCR with 60 Vbeta and 13 Jbeta primers. Profiling relied on immunoSEQ multiplex PCR, and the TCRdb table lists in-frame clones only, not all of them. The sample contains fewer than 250,000 clones, approximately 79% of which appear only once. The chain is built from TRBV10-3 and TRBJ1-1; D gene unclear. This clonotype was obtained from a woman under 30 in good health and CMV-seronegative. Sample: PBMCs. The CDR3 is CAISEGGGLVAEAFF. For the CDR3, the DNA is TGTGCCATCAGTGAAGGAGGTGGGTTGGTAGCTGAAGCTTTCTTT.